Described below is a single T cell receptor (beta chain) sequence and its context. What it recognizes is unknown. Use of 60 Vbeta and 13 Jbeta primers characterized the PCR. The repertoire was sequenced with immunoSEQ multiplex PCR; TCRdb's copy has only in-frame clones and lacks some. The repertoire has roughly 180,000 clones, around four fifths of them found once; the top ten carry 1.3%. This specimen comes from a study of cytomegalovirus exposure and HLA in healthy donors. Notes on the study in general: Overall, approximately 150 TCR beta chains were annotated as cytomegalovirus-associated.

The sequence was obtained from a man aged 25-45 years in good health and CMV-seronegative. Input material: PBMCs.

The CDR3 here is CASSPQDRAGANVLTF. The CDR3 nucleotides are TGTGCCAGCTCACCACAGGACAGGGCTGGGGCCAACGTCCTGACTTTC. This rearrangement joins TRBV18 to TRBJ2-6, with TRBD1 matching over 8 bases. The CDR3 is made up of 16 amino acids. The germline V gene has CDR1 KGHSH and CDR2 LQKENI. J lost 2 bases, V lost 1 base, and 1 base had no gene match.